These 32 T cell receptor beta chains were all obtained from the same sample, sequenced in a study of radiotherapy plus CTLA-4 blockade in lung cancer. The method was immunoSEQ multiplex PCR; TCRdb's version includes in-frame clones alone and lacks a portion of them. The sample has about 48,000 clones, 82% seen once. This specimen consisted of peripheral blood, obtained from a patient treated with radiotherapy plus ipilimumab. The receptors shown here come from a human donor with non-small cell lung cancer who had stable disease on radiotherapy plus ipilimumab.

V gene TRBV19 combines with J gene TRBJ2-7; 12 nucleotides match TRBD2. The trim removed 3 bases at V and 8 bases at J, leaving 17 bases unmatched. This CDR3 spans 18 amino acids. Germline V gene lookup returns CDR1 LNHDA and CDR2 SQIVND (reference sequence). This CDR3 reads CASSIRGGLAGGSTKQYF. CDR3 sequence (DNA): TGTGCCAGTAGTATTCGAGGGGGACTAGCGGGCGGTTCTACGAAGCAGTACTTC.

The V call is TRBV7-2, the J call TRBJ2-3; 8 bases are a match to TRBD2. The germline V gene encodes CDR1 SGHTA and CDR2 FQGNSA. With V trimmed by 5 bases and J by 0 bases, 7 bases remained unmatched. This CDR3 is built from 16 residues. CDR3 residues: CASSPTASGSTDTQYF. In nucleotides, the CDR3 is TGTGCCAGCAGCCCGACAGCTAGCGGGAGCACAGATACGCAGTATTTT.

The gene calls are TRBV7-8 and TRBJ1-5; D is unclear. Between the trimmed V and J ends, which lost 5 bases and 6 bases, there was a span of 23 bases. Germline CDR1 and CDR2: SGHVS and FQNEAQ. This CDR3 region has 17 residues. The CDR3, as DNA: TGTGCCAGCAGCATTAGAGTGGGGAGAGGGCAATCTCAGCCCCAGCATTTT. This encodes CASSIRVGRGQSQPQHF.

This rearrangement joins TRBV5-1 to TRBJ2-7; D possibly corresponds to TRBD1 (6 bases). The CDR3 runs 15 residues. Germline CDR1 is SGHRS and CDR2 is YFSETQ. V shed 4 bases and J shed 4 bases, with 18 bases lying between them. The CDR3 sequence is CASSENIGQQYEQYF. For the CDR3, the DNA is TGCGCCAGCAGCGAAAACATTGGACAGCAGTACGAGCAGTACTTC.

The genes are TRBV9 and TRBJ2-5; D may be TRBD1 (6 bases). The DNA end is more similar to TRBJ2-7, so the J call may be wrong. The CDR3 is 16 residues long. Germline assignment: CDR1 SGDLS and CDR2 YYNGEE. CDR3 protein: CASSVAGALGSYEQYF. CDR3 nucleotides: TGTGCCAGCAGCGTAGCAGGGGCACTAGGGTCCTACGAGCAGTACTTC.

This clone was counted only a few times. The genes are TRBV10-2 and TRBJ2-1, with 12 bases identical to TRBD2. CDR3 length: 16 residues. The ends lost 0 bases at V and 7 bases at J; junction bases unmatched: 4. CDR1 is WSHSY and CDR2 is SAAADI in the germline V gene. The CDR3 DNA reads TGCGCCAGCAGTGAGTCGAGGACTAGCGGGGCGAATGAGCAGTTCTTC. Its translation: CASSESRTSGANEQFF.

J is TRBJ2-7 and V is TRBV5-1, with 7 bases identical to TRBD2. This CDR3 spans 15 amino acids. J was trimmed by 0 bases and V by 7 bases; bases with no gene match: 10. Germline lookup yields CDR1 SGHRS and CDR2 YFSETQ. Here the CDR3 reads CASGTGGGISYEQYF. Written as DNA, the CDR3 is TGCGCCAGCGGGACTGGGGGGGGAATCTCCTACGAGCAGTACTTC. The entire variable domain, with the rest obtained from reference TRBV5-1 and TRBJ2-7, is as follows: KAGVTQTPRYLIKTRGQQVTLSCSPISGHRSVSWYQQTPGQGLQFLFEYFSETQRNKGNFPGRFSGRQFSNSRSEMNVSTLELGDSALYLCASGTGGGISYEQYFGPGTRLTVT.

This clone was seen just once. Written as DNA, the CDR3 is TGTGCCAGCACCATCCCCGGGTACCAAGAGACCCAGTACTTC. This sequence encodes CASTIPGYQETQYF. The J gene is TRBJ2-5, the V gene TRBV28; D unresolved. Trimming shortened V by 7 bases and J by 0 bases, and 12 bases separated the two germline ends. There are 14 residues in the CDR3. CDR1 MDHEN and CDR2 SYDVKM come from the germline V gene. Variable domain in full (rest from reference TRBV28 and TRBJ2-5): DVKVTQSSRYLVKRTGEKVFLECVQDMDHENMFWYRQDPGLGLRLIYFSYDVKMKEKGDIPEGYSVSREKKERFSLILESASTNQTSMYLCASTIPGYQETQYFGPGTRLLVL.

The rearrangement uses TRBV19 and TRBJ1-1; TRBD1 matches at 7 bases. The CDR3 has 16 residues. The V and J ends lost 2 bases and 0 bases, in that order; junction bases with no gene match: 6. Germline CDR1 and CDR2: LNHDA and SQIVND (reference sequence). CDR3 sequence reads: CASSISHRGLNTEAFF. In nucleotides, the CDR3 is TGTGCCAGTAGTATAAGTCACAGGGGATTGAACACTGAAGCTTTCTTT. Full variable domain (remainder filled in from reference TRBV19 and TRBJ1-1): DGGITQSPKYLFRKEGQNVTLSCEQNLNHDAMYWYRQDPGQGLRLIYYSQIVNDFQKGDIAEGYSVSREKKESFPLTVTSAQKNPTAFYLCASSISHRGLNTEAFFGQGTRLTVV.

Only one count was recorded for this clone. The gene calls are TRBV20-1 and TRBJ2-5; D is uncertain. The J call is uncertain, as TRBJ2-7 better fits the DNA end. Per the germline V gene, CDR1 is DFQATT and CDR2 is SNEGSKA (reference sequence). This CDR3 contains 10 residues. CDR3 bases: TGCAGTGCTAGATTTTACGAGCAGTACTTC. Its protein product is CSARFYEQYF.

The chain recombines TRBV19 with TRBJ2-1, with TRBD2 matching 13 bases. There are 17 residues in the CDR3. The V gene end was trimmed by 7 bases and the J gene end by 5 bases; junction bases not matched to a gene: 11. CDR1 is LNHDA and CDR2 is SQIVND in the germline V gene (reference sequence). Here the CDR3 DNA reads TGTGCCAGTACTGGACTAGCGGGAGCTCCTGGGAACAATGAGCAGTTCTTC. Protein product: CASTGLAGAPGNNEQFF.

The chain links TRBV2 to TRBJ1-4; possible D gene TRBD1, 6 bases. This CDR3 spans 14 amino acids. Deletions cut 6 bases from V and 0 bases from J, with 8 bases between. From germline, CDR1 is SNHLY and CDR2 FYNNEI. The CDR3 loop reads CASSGQPTNEKLFF. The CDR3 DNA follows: TGTGCCAGCAGCGGACAGCCAACTAATGAAAAACTGTTTTTT.

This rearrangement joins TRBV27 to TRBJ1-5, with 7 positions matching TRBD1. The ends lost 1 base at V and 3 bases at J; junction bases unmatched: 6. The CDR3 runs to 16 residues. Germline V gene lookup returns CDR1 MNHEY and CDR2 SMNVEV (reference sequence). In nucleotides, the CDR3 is TGTGCCAGCAGTTTATGGGCAGGGGGTATCAATCAGCCCCAGCATTTT. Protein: CASSLWAGGINQPQHF.

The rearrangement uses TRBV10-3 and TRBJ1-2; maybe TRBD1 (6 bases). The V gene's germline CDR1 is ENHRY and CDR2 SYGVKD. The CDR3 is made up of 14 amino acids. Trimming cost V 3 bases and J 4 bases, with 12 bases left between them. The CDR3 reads CAISDITGLYGYTF. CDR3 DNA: TGTGCCATCAGTGATATTACAGGGCTCTATGGCTACACCTTC.

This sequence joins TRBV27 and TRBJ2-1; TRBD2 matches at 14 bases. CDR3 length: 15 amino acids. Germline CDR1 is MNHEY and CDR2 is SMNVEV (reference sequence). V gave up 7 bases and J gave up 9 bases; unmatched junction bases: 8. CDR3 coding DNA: TGTGCCAGCAAACCCGGGACTAGCGGGAGCGGTGAGCAGTTCTTC. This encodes CASKPGTSGSGEQFF.

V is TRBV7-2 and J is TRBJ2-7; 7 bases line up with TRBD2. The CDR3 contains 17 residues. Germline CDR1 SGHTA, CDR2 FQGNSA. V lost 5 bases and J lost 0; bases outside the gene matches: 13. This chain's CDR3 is CASSPGPLARSSYEQYF. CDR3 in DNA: TGTGCCAGCAGCCCGGGTCCACTAGCGCGAAGCTCCTACGAGCAGTACTTC.

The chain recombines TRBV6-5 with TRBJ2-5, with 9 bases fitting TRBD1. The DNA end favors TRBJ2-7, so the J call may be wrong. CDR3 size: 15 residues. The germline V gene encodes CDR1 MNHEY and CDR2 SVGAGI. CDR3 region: CASSYGPGQGYEQYF. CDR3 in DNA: TGTGCCAGCAGTTATGGTCCGGGACAGGGCTACGAGCAGTACTTC.

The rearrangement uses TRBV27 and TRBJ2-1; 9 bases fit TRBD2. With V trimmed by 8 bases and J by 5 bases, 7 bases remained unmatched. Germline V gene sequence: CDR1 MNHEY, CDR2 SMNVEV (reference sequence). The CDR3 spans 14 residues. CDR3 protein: CASCPGTSNNEQFF. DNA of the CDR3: TGTGCCAGCTGTCCCGGGACTAGCAACAATGAGCAGTTCTTC.

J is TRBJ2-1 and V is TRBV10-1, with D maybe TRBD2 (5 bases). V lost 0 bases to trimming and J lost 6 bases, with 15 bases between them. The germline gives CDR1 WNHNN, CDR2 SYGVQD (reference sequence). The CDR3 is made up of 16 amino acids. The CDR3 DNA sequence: TGCGCCAGCAGTGAGTCTCCCCGGGAAGTCCCCAATGAGCAGTTCTTC. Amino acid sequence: CASSESPREVPNEQFF.

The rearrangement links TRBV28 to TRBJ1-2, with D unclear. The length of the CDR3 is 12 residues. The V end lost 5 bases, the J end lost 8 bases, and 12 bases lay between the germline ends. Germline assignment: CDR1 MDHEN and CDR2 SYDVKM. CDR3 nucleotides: TGTGCCAGCAGTACGCCCCCCGAGGGCTACACCTTC. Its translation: CASSTPPEGYTF.

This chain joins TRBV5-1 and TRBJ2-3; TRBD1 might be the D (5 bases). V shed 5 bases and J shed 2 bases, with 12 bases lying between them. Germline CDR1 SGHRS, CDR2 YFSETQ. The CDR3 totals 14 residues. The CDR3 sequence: CASRRQGNTDTQYF. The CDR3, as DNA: TGCGCCAGCAGGCGGCAGGGAAACACAGATACGCAGTATTTT.

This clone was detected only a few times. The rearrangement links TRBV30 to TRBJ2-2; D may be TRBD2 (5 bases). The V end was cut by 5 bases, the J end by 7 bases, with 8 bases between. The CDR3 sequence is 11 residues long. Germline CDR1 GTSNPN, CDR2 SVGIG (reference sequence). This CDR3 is CAWGLIGELFF. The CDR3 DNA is TGTGCCTGGGGACTCATCGGGGAGCTGTTTTTT.

The CDR3 DNA reads as TGTGCCAGCAGTCCCCGCGACAGGTACACAGATACGCAGTATTTT. As protein: CASSPRDRYTDTQYF. The genes are TRBV28 and TRBJ2-3; perhaps TRBD1 as D (6 bases). The germline V gene has CDR1 MDHEN and CDR2 SYDVKM. This CDR3 is built from 15 residues. V was cut by 5 bases and J by 2 bases, with 14 bases left in between.

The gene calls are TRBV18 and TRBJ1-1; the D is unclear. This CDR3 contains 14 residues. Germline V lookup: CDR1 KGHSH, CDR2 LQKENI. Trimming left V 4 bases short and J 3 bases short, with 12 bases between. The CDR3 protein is CASSLRAGYTEAFF. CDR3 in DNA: TGTGCCAGCTCACTCAGAGCGGGGTACACTGAAGCTTTCTTT.

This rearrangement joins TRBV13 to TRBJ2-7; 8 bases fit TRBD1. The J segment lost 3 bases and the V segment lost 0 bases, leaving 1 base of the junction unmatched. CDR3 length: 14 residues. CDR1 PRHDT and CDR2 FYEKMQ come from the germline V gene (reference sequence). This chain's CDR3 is CASSLGTGVYEQYF. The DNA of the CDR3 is TGTGCCAGCAGCTTAGGGACAGGGGTCTACGAGCAGTACTTC.

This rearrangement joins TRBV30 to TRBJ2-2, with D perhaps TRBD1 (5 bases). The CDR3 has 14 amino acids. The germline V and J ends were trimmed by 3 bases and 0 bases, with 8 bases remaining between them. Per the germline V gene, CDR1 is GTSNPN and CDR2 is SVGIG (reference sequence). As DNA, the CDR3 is TGTGCCTGGAGGGCAGGGACGAACACCGGGGAGCTGTTTTTT. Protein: CAWRAGTNTGELFF.

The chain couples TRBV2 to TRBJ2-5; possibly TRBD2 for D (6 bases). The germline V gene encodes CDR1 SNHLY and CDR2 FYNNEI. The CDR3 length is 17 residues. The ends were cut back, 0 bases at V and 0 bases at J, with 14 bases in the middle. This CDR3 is CASSEALGLQYQETQYF. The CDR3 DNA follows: TGTGCCAGCAGTGAAGCGCTTGGACTACAGTACCAAGAGACCCAGTACTTC.

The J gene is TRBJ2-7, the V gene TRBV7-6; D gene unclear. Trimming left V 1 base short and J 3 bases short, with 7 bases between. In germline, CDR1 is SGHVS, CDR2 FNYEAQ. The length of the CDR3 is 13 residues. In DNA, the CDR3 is TGTGCCAGCAGCTTAGACAGAAACTACGAGCAGTACTTC. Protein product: CASSLDRNYEQYF.

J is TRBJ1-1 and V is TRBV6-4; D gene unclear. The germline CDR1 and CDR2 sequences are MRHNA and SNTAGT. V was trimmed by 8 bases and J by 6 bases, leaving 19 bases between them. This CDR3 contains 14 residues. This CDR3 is CASRREQGLAEAFF. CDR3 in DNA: TGTGCCAGCCGGAGGGAACAAGGCCTGGCTGAAGCTTTCTTT.

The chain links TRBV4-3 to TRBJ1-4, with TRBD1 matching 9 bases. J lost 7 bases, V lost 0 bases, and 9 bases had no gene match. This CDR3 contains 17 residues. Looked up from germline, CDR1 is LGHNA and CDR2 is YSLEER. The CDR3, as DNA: TGCGCCAGCAGCCAAGACGGGGGGACAGGGAACGCTGAAAAACTGTTTTTT. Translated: CASSQDGGTGNAEKLFF.

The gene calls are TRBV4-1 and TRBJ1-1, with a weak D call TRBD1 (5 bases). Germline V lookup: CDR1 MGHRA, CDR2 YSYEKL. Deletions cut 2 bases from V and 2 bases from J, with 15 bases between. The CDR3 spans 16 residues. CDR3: CASSQNHGGTNTEAFF. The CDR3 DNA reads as TGCGCCAGCAGCCAAAACCACGGGGGTACAAACACTGAAGCTTTCTTT.

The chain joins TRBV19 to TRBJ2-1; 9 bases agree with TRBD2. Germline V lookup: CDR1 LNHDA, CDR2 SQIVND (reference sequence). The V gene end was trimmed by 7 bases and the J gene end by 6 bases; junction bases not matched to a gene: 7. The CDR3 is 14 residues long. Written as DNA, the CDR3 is TGTGCCAGTACTCGAGCGGGAGGAGGCAATGAGCAGTTCTTC. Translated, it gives CASTRAGGGNEQFF.